The 22 T cell receptor beta chains below were found in one sample sequenced in a study of regulatory T cells in long-lasting Graves disease. The time point was: newly diagnosed GD, antithyroid drugs for less than 3 months. Researchers made the TCR library from RNA that was extracted from PBMCs. CDR3-region Arm-PCR and iRepertoire HTBI primers produced the TCR beta libraries. TCRdb reprocessed the multiplex PCR reads with MiXCR, giving one entry per CDR3 protein. The table has about 400,000 distinct CDR3 sequences, 14% to 15% seen once. The same data also contributed to another study, on T cells in Graves' hyperthyroidism and ophthalmopathy.

This material consisted of peripheral blood mononuclear cells (PBMCs), taken at new diagnosis, from a patient treated with antithyroid drugs. These receptors were collected from a woman between 35 and 50 years old with Graves disease.

In its sample, this clonotype was seen many times. The chain has TRBV7-9 and TRBJ2-7; 7 bases are a match to TRBD2. Trimming removed 5 bases from V and 4 bases from J; junction bases left unmatched: 11. The CDR3 is 15 amino acids. Germline CDR1 and CDR2: SEHNR and FQNEAQ (reference sequence). This CDR3 is CASSRAGTSFYEQYF. In nucleotides, the CDR3 is TGTGCCAGCAGCCGAGCGGGGACCTCGTTTTACGAGCAGTACTTC.

This clonotype was seen many times. The chain links TRBV12-3 or TRBV12-4 to TRBJ2-2; no reliable D call. V dropped 3 bases and J dropped 4 bases, with 12 bases sitting between them. This CDR3 has 15 residues. The CDR3 DNA sequence: TGTGCCAGCAGTTTCTCAGTTAAGGGCACCGGGGAGCTGTTTTTT. It codes for CASSFSVKGTGELFF.

The chain uses TRBV29-1 and TRBJ1-1; 7 positions agree with TRBD1. J lost 2 bases, V lost 6 bases, and 6 bases had no gene match. CDR1 SQVTM and CDR2 ANQGSEA come from the germline V gene. The CDR3 is 13 amino acids. This CDR3 is CSVTGTANTEAFF. The CDR3 DNA follows: TGCAGCGTCACCGGGACAGCTAACACTGAAGCTTTCTTT.

The chain uses TRBV29-1 and TRBJ1-1; D is possibly TRBD1 (6 bases). The CDR3 covers 12 residues. Looked up from germline, CDR1 is SQVTM and CDR2 is ANQGSEA. With 8 bases removed from V and 1 base from J, the gap between germline ends came to 11 bases. The CDR3 DNA follows: TGCAGCCGATGGGGGCAGAACACTGAAGCTTTCTTT. It encodes CSRWGQNTEAFF.

In its sample, this clonotype was seen a few times. At one end, the junction sequence differs from germline, possibly due to a read error. The chain links TRBV7-9 to TRBJ2-7, with 7 bases identical to TRBD1. Looked up from germline, CDR1 is SEHNR and CDR2 is FQNEAQ (reference sequence). The CDR3 extends over 17 amino acids. The CDR3 here is CASTLPPPRQGRYEQYF. CDR3 in DNA: TGTGCCAGCACCTTACCCCCCCCCCGACAGGGCCGCTACGAGCAGTACTTC.

This clonotype was recorded at least ten times. The chain has TRBV7-9 and TRBJ1-2; D gene unclear. Looked up from germline, CDR1 is SEHNR and CDR2 is FQNEAQ (reference sequence). Deletions cut 5 bases from V and 8 bases from J, with 15 bases between. The length of the CDR3 is 13 residues. CDR3 in amino acids: CASSPPSLGGYTF. Written as DNA, the CDR3 is TGTGCCAGCAGCCCGCCCTCCCTCGGGGGCTACACCTTC.

This clonotype was detected ten times or more. CDR3 sequence (DNA): TGTGCCAGCAGCAGCGAGTGGAGGGCCACCTACGAGCAGTACTTC. Translating it yields CASSSEWRATYEQYF. J is TRBJ2-7 and V is TRBV7-8; D is possibly TRBD2 (6 bases). The CDR3 has 15 residues. Germline CDR1 SGHVS, CDR2 FQNEAQ. Between the trimmed V and J ends, which lost 5 bases and 2 bases, there was a span of 16 bases.

This clonotype was recorded at least ten times. J is TRBJ2-3 and V is TRBV2; tentatively, D is TRBD1 (6 bases). The germline V and J ends were trimmed by 2 bases and 0 bases, with 18 bases remaining between them. Germline V CDR1 and CDR2: SNHLY, FYNNEI. The CDR3 extends over 18 amino acids. The CDR3 loop reads CASSERFGQTRSTDTQYF. CDR3 sequence (DNA): TGTGCCAGCAGTGAACGGTTCGGACAGACTCGAAGCACAGATACGCAGTATTTT.

The rearrangement joins TRBV6-2 or TRBV6-3 to TRBJ2-3, with a weak D call TRBD2 (6 bases). The CDR3 extends over 16 amino acids. Germline values: CDR1 MNHEY, CDR2 SVGEGT. Trimming shortened V by 4 bases and J by 0 bases, and 14 bases separated the two germline ends. CDR3 in DNA: TGTGCCAGCAGTTTGAATAGCGGAACTAGCACAGATACGCAGTATTTT. It specifies CASSLNSGTSTDTQYF.

The chain combines TRBV11-2 with TRBJ2-7, with unresolved D. The CDR3 has 14 amino acids. Trimming pared 5 bases from V and 0 bases from J, leaving 11 bases between. Germline V lookup: CDR1 SGHAT, CDR2 FQNNGV. The CDR3 DNA follows: TGTGCCAGCAGCCCCTCGGCGAGCTCCTACGAGCAGTACTTC. Encoded protein: CASSPSASSYEQYF.

This clonotype was picked up many times. The rearrangement joins TRBV27 to TRBJ2-7, with 7 bases lining up with TRBD1. CDR1 is MNHEY and CDR2 is SMNVEV in the germline V gene (reference sequence). This CDR3 region has 16 residues. Trimming at V came to 6 bases and at J to 0 bases, leaving 11 bases not matched to a gene. The CDR3 loop is CASSLSGTDNSYEQYF. The CDR3 DNA reads as TGTGCCAGCAGCCTTTCTGGGACAGACAACTCCTACGAGCAGTACTTC.

This clonotype was seen at least ten times. The V and J genes are TRBV7-8 and TRBJ2-1, with 8 bases matching TRBD2. V lost 2 bases and J lost 3; bases outside the gene matches: 3. CDR3 length: 15 residues. Germline CDR1 SGHVS, CDR2 FQNEAQ. This chain's CDR3 is CASSLSGRFYNEQFF. The CDR3 DNA sequence: TGTGCCAGCAGCTTAAGCGGGAGATTCTACAATGAGCAGTTCTTC. Full variable domain (outside the CDR3, taken from reference TRBV7-8 and TRBJ2-1): GAGVSQSPRYKVAKRGQDVALRCDPISGHVSLFWYQQALGQGPEFLTYFQNEAQLDKSGLPSDRFFAERPEGSVSTLKIQRTQQEDSAVYLCASSLSGRFYNEQFFGPGTRLTVL.

This clonotype has a handful of counts. V and J are TRBV13 and TRBJ1-4; the D is unclear. V shed 3 bases and J shed 12 bases, with 17 bases lying between them. There are 14 residues in the CDR3. Per the germline V gene, CDR1 is PRHDT and CDR2 is FYEKMQ (reference sequence). For the CDR3, the DNA is TGTGCCAGCAGCTTGCGGACCGCGGAAGTGGAACTGTTTTTT. This gives the protein CASSLRTAEVELFF.

This clonotype has ten or more counts. The chain links TRBV6-1 to TRBJ2-1; 10 bases agree with TRBD1. With 6 bases clipped from V and 3 bases from J, the junction kept 11 bases outside the gene matches. The CDR3 sequence is 17 residues long. Germline loops: CDR1 MNHNS, CDR2 SASEGT. The CDR3 reads CASSTPRQGAFYNEQFF. As DNA, the CDR3 is TGTGCCAGCAGCACACCGCGACAGGGGGCCTTCTACAATGAGCAGTTCTTC.

This clonotype was recorded many times. V and J are TRBV11-2 and TRBJ2-3, with 11 bases fitting TRBD1. The J segment lost 5 bases and the V segment lost 0 bases, leaving 7 bases of the junction unmatched. There are 17 residues in the CDR3. Germline CDR1 reads SGHAT; CDR2 reads FQNNGV. CDR3 nucleotides: TGTGCCAGCAGCTTAGATTACGGGACAGGGGGGGGAGATACGCAGTATTTT. It is translated as CASSLDYGTGGGDTQYF. The full variable domain, with the rest looked up from reference TRBV11-2 and TRBJ2-3, is EAGVAQSPRYKIIEKRQSVAFWCNPISGHATLYWYQQILGQGPKLLIQFQNNGVVDDSQLPKDRFSAERLKGVDSTLKIQPAKLEDSAVYLCASSLDYGTGGGDTQYFGPGTRLTVL.

With regard to this clonotype: Since a much larger clone is just one base distant, this may be a read error. V is TRBV28 and J is TRBJ2-1, with TRBD2 matching over 9 bases. Germline CDR1 and CDR2: MDHEN and SYDVKM. The length of the CDR3 is 16 residues. J lost 0 bases, V lost 5 bases, and 5 bases had no gene match. The CDR3, as DNA: TGTGCCAGCAGTCCCTATAGCGGGAGCTCCTACAATGAGCAGTTCTTC. Its translation: CASSPYSGSSYNEQFF.

This clonotype has at least ten counts. This chain uses TRBV5-8 with TRBJ2-1, with a tentative D call TRBD2 (6 bases). Trimming took 10 bases from V and 4 from J, leaving 15 bases between them. CDR3 length equals 13 residues. In germline, CDR1 is SGHTS, CDR2 YDEGEE. DNA of the CDR3: TGTGCCGACGCTAGGAGGGTTTACAATGAGCAGTTCTTC. This gives the protein CADARRVYNEQFF.

This rearrangement joins TRBV12-3 or TRBV12-4 to TRBJ1-1; D not certain. Trimming took off 5 bases at V and 6 bases at J, with 16 bases between the two ends. The CDR3 loop spans 14 amino acids. CDR3 sequence: CASSIWTGKAEAFF. Written as DNA, the CDR3 is TGTGCCAGCAGTATTTGGACGGGGAAGGCTGAAGCTTTCTTT.

This sequence joins TRBV19 and TRBJ1-5; weak D call: TRBD1 (5 bases). The germline CDR1 and CDR2 sequences are LNHDA and SQIVND (reference sequence). There are 16 residues in the CDR3. The ends were cut back, 4 bases at V and 5 bases at J, with 18 bases in the middle. The CDR3 is CASSRSGTYIDQPQHF. The CDR3, as DNA: TGTGCCAGTAGTAGATCCGGGACGTATATCGATCAGCCCCAGCATTTT. Full variable domain (rest looked up from reference TRBV19 and TRBJ1-5): DGGITQSPKYLFRKEGQNVTLSCEQNLNHDAMYWYRQDPGQGLRLIYYSQIVNDFQKGDIAEGYSVSREKKESFPLTVTSAQKNPTAFYLCASSRSGTYIDQPQHFGDGTRLSIL.

This clonotype was seen at least ten times. The J gene is TRBJ1-1, the V gene TRBV12-5; D is unresolved. The V gene's germline CDR1 is LGHNT and CDR2 FRNRAP. Trimming left V 1 base short and J 1 base short, with 7 bases between. CDR3 length equals 14 residues. The CDR3 sequence is CASGLGQQNTEAFF. The DNA for the CDR3 is TGTGCTAGTGGTTTGGGGCAGCAGAACACTGAAGCTTTCTTT. Based on the CDR3 plus reference TRBV12-5 and TRBJ1-1, the full variable domain is DARVTQTPRHKVTEMGQEVTMRCQPILGHNTVFWYRQTMMQGLELLAYFRNRAPLDDSGMPKDRFSAEMPDATLATLKIQPSEPRDSAVYFCASGLGQQNTEAFFGQGTRLTVV.

This clonotype was detected many times. The V call is TRBV3-1, the J call TRBJ1-2; D is perhaps TRBD1 (5 bases). The CDR3 contains 13 residues. Germline lookup yields CDR1 LGHDT and CDR2 YNNKEL (reference sequence). V lost 4 bases to trimming and J lost 11 bases, with 17 bases between them. Here the CDR3 DNA reads TGTGCCAGCAGCCCAATGAGGACACCGCAGTACACCTTC. Translating it yields CASSPMRTPQYTF.

At least ten counts were recorded for this clonotype. DNA of the CDR3: TGTGCCATCGGGGGTGGGGGGCTCGACGAGCAGTACTTC. Its translation: CAIGGGGLDEQYF. The chain joins TRBV10-3 to TRBJ2-7; possibly TRBD1 or TRBD2 for D (6 bases each). The CDR3 has 13 residues. The V gene's germline CDR1 is ENHRY and CDR2 SYGVKD. Trimming removed 8 bases at V and 5 bases at J, with 16 bases between.